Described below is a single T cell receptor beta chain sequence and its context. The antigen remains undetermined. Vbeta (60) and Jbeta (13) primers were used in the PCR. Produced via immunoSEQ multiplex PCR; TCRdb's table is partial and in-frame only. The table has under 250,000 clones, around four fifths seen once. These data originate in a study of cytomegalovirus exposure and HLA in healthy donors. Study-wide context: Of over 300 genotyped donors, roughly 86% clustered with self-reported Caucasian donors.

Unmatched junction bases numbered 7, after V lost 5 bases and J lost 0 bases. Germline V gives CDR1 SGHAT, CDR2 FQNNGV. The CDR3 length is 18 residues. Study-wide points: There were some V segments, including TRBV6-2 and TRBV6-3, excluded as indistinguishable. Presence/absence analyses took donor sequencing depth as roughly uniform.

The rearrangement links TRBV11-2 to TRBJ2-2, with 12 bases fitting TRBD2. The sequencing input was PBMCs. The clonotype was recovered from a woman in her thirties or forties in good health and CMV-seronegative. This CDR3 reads CASSLSGLAGTNTGELFF. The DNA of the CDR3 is TGTGCCAGCAGCCTCTCGGGACTAGCGGGTACGAACACCGGGGAGCTGTTTTTT. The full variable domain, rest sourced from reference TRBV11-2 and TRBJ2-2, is EAGVAQSPRYKIIEKRQSVAFWCNPISGHATLYWYQQILGQGPKLLIQFQNNGVVDDSQLPKDRFSAERLKGVDSTLKIQPAKLEDSAVYLCASSLSGLAGTNTGELFFGEGSRLTVL.